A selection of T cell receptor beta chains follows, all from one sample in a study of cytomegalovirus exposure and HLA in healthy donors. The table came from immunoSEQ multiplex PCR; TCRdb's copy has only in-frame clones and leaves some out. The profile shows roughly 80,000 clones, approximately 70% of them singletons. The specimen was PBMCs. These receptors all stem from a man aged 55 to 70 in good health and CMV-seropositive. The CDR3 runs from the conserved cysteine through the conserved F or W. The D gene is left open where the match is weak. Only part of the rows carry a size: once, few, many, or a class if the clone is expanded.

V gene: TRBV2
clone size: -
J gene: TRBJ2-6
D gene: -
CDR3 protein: CASKRGPSGANVLTF
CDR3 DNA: TGTGCCAGCAAAAGGGGCCCCTCTGGGGCCAACGTCCTGACTTTC

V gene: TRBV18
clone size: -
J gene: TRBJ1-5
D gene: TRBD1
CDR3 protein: CASSPRTGGGNQPQHF
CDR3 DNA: TGTGCCAGCTCACCCAGGACAGGGGGAGGCAATCAGCCCCAGCATTTT

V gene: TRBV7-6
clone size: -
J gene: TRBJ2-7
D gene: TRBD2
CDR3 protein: CASSLGPLAGGTYEQYF
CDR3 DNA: TGTGCCAGCAGCTTAGGGCCACTAGCGGGAGGAACCTACGAGCAGTACTTC

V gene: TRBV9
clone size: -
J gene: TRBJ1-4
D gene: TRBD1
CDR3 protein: CASSLTGQGKEKLFF
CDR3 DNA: TGTGCCAGCAGCCTCACGGGACAGGGAAAAGAAAAACTGTTTTTT

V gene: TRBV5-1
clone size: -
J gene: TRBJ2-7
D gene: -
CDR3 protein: CASSLAGEEQYF
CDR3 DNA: TGCGCCAGCAGCTTGGCAGGCGAAGAGCAGTACTTC

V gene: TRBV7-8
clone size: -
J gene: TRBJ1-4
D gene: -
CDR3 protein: CASSLVGGVAEKLFF
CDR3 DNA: TGTGCCAGCAGCTTAGTGGGGGGGGTGGCTGAAAAACTGTTTTTT

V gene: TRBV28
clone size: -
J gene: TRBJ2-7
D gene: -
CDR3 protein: CASFGQSYEQYF
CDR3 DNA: TGTGCCAGCTTTGGGCAATCCTACGAGCAGTACTTC

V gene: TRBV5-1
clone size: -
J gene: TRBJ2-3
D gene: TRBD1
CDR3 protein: CASSLGDRGPDTQYF
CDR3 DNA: TGCGCCAGCAGCTTGGGGGACAGGGGGCCAGATACGCAGTATTTT

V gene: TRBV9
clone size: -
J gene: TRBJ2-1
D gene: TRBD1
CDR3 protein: CASSVWDRGVYNEQFF
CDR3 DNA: TGTGCCAGCAGCGTGTGGGACAGGGGAGTATACAATGAGCAGTTCTTC

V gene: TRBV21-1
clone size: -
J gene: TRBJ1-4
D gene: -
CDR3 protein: CASSKRGQGWWEKLFF
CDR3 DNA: TGTGCCAGCAGCAAAAGGGGACAGGGGTGGTGGGAAAAACTGTTTTTT

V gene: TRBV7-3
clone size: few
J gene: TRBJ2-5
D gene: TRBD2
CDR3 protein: CASSLSGRAKGTQYF
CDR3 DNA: TGTGCCAGCAGCTTGAGCGGGAGGGCGAAAGGGACCCAGTACTTC

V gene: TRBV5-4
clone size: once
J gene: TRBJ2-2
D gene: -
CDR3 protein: CASSGLGGSGELFF
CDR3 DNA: TGTGCCAGCAGCGGGCTCGGTGGGAGCGGGGAGCTGTTTTTT

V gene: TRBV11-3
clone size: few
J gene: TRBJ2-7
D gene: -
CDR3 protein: CASSFGGYEQYF
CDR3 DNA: TGTGCCAGCAGCTTCGGCGGCTACGAGCAGTACTTC

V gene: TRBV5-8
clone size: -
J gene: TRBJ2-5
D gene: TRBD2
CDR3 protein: CASSLAGTSRGTQYF
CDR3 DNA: TGTGCCAGCAGCTTGGCGGGGACTAGCCGGGGGACCCAGTACTTC

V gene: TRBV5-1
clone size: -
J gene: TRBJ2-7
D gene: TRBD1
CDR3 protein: CASRSGQGYEQYF
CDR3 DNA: TGCGCCAGCAGATCCGGACAGGGCTACGAGCAGTACTTC

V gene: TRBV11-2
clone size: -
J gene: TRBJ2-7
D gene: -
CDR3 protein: CASSDATPGYEQYF
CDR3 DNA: TGTGCCAGCAGCGACGCTACCCCAGGGTACGAGCAGTACTTC

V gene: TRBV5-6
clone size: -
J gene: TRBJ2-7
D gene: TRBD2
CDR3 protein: CASNLGGLISYEQYF
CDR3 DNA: TGTGCCAGCAACCTCGGGGGGTTAATATCCTACGAGCAGTACTTC

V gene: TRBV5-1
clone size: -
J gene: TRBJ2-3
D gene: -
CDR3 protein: CASSLAGRDTQYF
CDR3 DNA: TGCGCCAGCAGCTTGGCAGGGAGGGATACGCAGTATTTT

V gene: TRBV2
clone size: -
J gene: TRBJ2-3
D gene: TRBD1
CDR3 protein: CASSRQGRTDTQYF
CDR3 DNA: TGTGCCAGCAGTCGACAGGGGCGCACAGATACGCAGTATTTT

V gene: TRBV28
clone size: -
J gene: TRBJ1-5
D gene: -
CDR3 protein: CASSSGNEYQPQHF
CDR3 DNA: TGTGCCAGCAGTTCCGGGAACGAATATCAGCCCCAGCATTTT

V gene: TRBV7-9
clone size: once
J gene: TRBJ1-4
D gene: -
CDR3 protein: CSSSPWALGEKLFF
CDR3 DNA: TGTTCCAGCAGCCCTTGGGCGTTGGGTGAAAAACTGTTTTTT

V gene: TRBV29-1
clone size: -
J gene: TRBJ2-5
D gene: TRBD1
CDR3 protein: CSVEDPGTGGTQETQYF
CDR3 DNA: TGCAGCGTTGAAGACCCTGGGACAGGGGGGACCCAAGAGACCCAGTACTTC

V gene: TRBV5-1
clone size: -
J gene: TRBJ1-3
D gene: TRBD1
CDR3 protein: CASSPRTGGSGNTIYF
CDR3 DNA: TGCGCCAGCAGCCCGCGGACAGGGGGCTCTGGAAACACCATATATTTT

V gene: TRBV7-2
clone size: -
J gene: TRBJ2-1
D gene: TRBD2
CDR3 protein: CASRALRARGGRNEQFF
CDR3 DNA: TGTGCCAGCAGGGCACTTAGGGCGCGGGGGGGCCGAAATGAGCAGTTCTTC

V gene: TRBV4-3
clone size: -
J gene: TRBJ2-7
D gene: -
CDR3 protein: CASSQDNAANYEQYF
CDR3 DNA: TGCGCCAGCAGCCAAGATAACGCAGCAAACTACGAGCAGTACTTC

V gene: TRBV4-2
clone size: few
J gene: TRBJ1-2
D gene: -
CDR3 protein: CASSQEWGPNYGYTF
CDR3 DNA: TGTGCCAGCAGCCAAGAGTGGGGGCCTAACTATGGCTACACCTTC

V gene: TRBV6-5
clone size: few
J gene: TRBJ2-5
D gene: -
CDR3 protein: CASSTSEEETQYF
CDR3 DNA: TGTGCCAGCAGTACGTCTGAAGAGGAGACCCAGTACTTC

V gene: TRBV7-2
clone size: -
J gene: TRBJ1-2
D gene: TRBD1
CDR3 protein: CASSQGDRPLYGYTF
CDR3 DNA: TGTGCCAGCAGCCAAGGGGACAGGCCCCTCTATGGCTACACCTTC

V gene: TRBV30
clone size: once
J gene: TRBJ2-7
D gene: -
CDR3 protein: CAWSPRQNTYEQYF
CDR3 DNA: TGTGCCTGGAGTCCCAGACAGAATACCTACGAGCAGTACTTC

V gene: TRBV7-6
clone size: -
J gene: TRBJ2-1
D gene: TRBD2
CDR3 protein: CASSLVTSGAQSGEQFF
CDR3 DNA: TGTGCCAGCAGCTTAGTGACTAGCGGAGCCCAAAGCGGTGAGCAGTTCTTC

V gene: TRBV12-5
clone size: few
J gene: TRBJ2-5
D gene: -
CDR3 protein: CAPIGCQETQYF
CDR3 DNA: TGTGCTCCAATCGGGTGCCAAGAGACCCAGTACTTC

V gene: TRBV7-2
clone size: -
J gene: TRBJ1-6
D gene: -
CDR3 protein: CASSLGVRHNFYNSPLHF
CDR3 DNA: TGTGCCAGCAGCTTAGGGGTCCGACACAATTTTTATAATTCACCCCTCCACTTT

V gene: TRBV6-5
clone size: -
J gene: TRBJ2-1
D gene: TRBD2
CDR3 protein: CASSTGLAGLNEQFF
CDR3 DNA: TGTGCCAGCAGTACGGGACTAGCGGGACTCAATGAGCAGTTCTTC

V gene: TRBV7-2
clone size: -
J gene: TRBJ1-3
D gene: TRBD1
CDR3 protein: CASSLQRTGPGAIYF
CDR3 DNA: TGTGCCAGCAGCCTCCAAAGGACAGGTCCGGGGGCCATATATTTT

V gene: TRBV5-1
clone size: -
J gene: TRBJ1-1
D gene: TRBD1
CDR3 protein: CASSPLAGGNTEAFF
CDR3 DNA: TGCGCCAGCAGCCCCCTGGCAGGGGGCAACACTGAAGCTTTCTTT

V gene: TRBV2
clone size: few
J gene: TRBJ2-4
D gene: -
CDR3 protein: CASSFTHGSGEQNIQYF
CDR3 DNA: TGTGCCAGCAGTTTCACCCACGGTTCAGGGGAACAAAACATTCAGTACTTC

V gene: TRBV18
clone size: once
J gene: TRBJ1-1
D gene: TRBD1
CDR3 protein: CASSQLGTGGPLNTEAFF
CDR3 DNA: TGTGCCAGCTCACAACTCGGGACAGGGGGCCCCTTAAACACTGAAGCTTTCTTT

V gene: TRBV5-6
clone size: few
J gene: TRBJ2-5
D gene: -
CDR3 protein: CASIEMGFRGETQYF
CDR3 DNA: TGTGCCAGCATTGAAATGGGCTTTCGGGGAGAGACCCAGTACTTC

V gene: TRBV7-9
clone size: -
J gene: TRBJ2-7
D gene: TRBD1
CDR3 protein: CASSPYRGGYEQYF
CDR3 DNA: TGTGCCAGCAGCCCGTACAGGGGCGGGTACGAGCAGTACTTC

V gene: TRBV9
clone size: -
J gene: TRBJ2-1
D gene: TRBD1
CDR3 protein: CASSGGQGRVVNEQFF
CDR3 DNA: TGTGCCAGCAGCGGGGGACAGGGGAGGGTGGTCAATGAGCAGTTCTTC

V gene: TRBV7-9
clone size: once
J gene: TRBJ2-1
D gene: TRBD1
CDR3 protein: CSSSSWDRAAYNEQFF
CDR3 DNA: TGTTCCAGCAGCTCCTGGGACAGGGCCGCCTACAATGAGCAGTTCTTC

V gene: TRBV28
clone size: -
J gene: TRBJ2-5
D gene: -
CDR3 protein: CASSLYGSPQETQYF
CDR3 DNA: TGTGCCAGCAGTTTATACGGGAGCCCTCAAGAGACCCAGTACTTC

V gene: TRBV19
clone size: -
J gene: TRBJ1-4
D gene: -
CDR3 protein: CASSTEIRGEKLFF
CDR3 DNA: TGTGCCAGTAGTACCGAGATACGGGGTGAAAAACTGTTTTTT

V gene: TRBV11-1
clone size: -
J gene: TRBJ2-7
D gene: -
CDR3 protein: CASSFGQIYEQYF
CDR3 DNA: TGTGCCAGCAGCTTTGGGCAGATCTACGAGCAGTACTTC

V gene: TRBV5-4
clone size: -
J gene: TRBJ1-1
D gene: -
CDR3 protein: CASSLLGAGDTEAFF
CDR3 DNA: TGTGCCAGCAGCTTGCTGGGGGCGGGGGACACTGAAGCTTTCTTT

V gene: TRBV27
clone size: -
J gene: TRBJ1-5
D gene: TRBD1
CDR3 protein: CASSGQGSNQPQHF
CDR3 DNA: TGTGCCAGCAGCGGACAGGGTAGCAATCAGCCCCAGCATTTT

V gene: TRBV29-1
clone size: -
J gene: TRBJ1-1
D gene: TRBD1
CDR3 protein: CSVGQGAQKAFF
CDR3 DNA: TGCAGCGTTGGACAGGGGGCGCAGAAGGCTTTCTTT

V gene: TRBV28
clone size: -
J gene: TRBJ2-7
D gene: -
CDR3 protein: CASSRDFLSSYEQYF
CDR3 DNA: TGTGCCAGCAGTCGGGACTTTCTTAGCTCCTACGAGCAGTACTTC

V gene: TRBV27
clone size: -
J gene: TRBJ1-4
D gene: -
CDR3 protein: CASSLSMTTGNEKLFF
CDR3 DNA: TGTGCCAGCAGTTTATCGATGACTACCGGTAATGAAAAACTGTTTTTT

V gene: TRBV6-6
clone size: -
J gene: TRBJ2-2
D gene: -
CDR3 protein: CASSPVAGELFF
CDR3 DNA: TGTGCCAGCAGTCCGGTGGCCGGGGAGCTGTTTTTT

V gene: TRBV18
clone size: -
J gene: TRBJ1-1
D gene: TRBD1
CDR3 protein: CATVGQVPTEAFF
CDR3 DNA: TGTGCCACCGTAGGACAGGTCCCCACTGAAGCTTTCTTT

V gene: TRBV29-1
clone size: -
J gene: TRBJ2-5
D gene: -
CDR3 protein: CSVERQDQETQYF
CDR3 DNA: TGCAGCGTTGAGCGACAGGACCAAGAGACCCAGTACTTC

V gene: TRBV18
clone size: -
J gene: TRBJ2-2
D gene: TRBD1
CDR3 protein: CASSPYRPRSGQGRNTGELFF
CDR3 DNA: TGTGCCAGCTCACCATATCGCCCCCGGAGTGGACAGGGGCGAAACACCGGGGAGCTGTTTTTT

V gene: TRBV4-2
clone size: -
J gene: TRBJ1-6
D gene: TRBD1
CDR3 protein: CASSLSGQGGSPLHF
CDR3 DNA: TGTGCCAGCAGCCTGTCTGGACAGGGCGGATCACCCCTCCACTTT

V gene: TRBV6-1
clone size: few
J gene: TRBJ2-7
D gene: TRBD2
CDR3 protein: CASRDLTGLAESSSYEQYF
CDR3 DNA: TGTGCCAGCCGTGATTTGACCGGACTAGCGGAGTCGAGCTCCTACGAGCAGTACTTC